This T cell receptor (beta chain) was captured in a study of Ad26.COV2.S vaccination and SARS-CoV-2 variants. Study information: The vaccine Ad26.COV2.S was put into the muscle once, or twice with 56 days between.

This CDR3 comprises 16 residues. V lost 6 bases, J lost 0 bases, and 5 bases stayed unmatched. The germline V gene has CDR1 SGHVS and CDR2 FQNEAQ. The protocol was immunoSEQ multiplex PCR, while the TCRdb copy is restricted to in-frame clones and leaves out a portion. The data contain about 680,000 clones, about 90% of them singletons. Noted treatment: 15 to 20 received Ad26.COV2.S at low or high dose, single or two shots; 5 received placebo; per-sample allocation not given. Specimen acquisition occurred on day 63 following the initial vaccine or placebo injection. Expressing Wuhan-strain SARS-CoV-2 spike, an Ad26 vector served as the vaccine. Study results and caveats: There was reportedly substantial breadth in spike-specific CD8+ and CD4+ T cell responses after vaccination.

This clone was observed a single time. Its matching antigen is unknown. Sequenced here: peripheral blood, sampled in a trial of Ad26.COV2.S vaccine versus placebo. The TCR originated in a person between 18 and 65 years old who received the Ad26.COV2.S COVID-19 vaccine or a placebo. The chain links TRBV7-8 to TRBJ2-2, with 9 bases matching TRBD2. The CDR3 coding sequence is TGTGCCAGCAGGACTAGCGGAGATACGAACACCGGGGAGCTGTTTTTT. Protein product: CASRTSGDTNTGELFF.